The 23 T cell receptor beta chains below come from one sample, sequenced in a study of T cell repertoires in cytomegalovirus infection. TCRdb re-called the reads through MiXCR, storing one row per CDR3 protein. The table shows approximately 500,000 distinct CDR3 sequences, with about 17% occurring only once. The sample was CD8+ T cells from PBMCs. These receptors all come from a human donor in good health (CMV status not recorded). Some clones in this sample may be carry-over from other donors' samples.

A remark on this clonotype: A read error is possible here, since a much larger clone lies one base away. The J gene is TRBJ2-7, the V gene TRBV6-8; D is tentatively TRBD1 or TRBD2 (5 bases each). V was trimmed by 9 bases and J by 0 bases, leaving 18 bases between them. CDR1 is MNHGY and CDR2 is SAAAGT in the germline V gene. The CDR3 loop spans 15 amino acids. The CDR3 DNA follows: TGTGCCAGAAGTACTCGGGACCAAAGCTCCTACGAGCAGTACTTC. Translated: CARSTRDQSSYEQYF.

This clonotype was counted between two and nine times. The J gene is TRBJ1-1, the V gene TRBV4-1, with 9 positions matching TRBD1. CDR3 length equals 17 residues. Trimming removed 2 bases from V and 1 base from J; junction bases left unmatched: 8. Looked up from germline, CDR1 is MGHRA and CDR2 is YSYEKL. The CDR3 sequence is CASSQRIPGQGNTEAFF. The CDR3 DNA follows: TGCGCCAGCAGCCAACGGATTCCGGGACAGGGGAACACTGAAGCTTTCTTT.

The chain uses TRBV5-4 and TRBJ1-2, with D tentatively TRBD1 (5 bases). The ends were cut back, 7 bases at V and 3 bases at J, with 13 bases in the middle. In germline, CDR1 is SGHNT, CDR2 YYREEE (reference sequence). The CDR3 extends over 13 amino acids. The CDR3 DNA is TGTGCCAGCCGGCTAGGGGTTGACTATGGCTACACCTTC. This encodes CASRLGVDYGYTF.

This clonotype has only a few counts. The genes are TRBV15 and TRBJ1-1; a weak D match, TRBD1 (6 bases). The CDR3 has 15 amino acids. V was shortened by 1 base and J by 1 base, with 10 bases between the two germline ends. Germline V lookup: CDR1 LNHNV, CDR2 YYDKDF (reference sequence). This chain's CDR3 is CATSRAGGANTEAFF. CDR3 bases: TGTGCCACCAGCAGAGCCGGGGGCGCGAACACTGAAGCTTTCTTT.

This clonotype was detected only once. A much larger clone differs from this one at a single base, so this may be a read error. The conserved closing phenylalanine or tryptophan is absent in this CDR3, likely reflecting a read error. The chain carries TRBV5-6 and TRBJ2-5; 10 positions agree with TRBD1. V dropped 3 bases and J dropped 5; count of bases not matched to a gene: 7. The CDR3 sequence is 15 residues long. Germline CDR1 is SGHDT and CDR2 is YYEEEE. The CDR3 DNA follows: TGTGCCAGCAGCTGGGGGACAGGGGCGAGGGAGACCCAGTACTTA. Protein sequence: CASSWGTGARETQYL.

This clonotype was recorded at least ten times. CDR3 sequence reads: CASSGTGDGYTF. The CDR3 DNA sequence: TGTGCCAGCAGCGGGACAGGGGATGGCTACACCTTC. J is TRBJ1-2 and V is TRBV7-6, with TRBD1 matching over 10 bases. V was clipped by 5 bases and J by 6 bases; unmatched bases: 0. Germline-derived CDR1 and CDR2 are SGHVS and FNYEAQ. The CDR3 runs to 12 residues.

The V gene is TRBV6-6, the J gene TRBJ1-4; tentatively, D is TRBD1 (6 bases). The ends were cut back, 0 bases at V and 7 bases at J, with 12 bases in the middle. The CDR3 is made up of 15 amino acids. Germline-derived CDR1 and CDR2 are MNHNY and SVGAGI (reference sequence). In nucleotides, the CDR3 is TGTGCCAGCAGTTACTCGAGAGGGGGGACTGAAAAACTGTTTTTT. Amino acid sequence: CASSYSRGGTEKLFF.

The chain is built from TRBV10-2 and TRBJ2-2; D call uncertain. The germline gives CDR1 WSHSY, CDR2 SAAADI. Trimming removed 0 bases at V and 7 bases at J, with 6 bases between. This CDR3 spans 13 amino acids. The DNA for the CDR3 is TGCGCCAGCAGTGAGTCACGGGTCGGGGAGCTGTTTTTT. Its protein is CASSESRVGELFF.

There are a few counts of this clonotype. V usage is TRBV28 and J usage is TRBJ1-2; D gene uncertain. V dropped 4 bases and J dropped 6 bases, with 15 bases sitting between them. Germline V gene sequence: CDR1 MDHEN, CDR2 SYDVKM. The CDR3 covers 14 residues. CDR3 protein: CASSYPEPSNGYTF. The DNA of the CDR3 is TGTGCCAGCAGTTACCCCGAGCCGAGCAATGGCTACACCTTC.

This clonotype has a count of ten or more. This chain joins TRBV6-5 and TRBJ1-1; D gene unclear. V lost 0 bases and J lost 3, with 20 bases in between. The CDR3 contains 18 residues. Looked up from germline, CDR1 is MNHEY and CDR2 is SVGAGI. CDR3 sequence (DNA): TGTGCCAGCAGTTACTCGTCCCTCAGGCGGGTAGTCGACACTGAAGCTTTCTTT. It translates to CASSYSSLRRVVDTEAFF.

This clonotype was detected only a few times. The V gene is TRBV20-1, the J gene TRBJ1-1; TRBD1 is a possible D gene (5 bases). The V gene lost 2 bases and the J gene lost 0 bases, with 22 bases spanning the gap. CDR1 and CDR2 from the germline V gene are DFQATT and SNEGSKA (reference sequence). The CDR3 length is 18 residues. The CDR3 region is CSARPTHGGRWMNTEAFF. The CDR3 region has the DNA TGCAGTGCTAGACCTACCCACGGGGGAAGGTGGATGAACACTGAAGCTTTCTTT.

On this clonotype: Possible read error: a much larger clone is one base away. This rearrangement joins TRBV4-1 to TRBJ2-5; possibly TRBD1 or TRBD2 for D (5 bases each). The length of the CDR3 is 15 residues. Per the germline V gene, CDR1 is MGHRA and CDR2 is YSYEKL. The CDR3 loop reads CASNQETVVPGGQYF. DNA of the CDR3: TGCGCCAGCAACCAAGAAACCGTAGTGCCTGGGGGCCAGTACTTC.

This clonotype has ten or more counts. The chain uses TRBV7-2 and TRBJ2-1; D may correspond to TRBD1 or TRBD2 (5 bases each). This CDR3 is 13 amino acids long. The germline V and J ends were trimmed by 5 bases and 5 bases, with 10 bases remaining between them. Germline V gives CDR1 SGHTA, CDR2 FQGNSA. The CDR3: CASSPWGNNEQFF. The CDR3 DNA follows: TGTGCCAGCAGCCCGTGGGGGAACAATGAGCAGTTCTTC.

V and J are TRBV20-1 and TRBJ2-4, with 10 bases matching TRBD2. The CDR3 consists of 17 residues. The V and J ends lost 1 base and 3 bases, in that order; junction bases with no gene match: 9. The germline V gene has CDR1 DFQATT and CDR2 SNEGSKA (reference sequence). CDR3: CSARVRSGRADKNIQYF. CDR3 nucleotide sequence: TGCAGTGCTAGAGTCAGGAGCGGGAGGGCCGACAAAAACATTCAGTACTTC.

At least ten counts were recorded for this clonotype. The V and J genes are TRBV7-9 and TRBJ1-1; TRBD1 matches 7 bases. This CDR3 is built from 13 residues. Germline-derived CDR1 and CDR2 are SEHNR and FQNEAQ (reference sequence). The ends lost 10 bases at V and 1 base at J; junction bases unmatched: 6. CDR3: CATGEGANTEAFF. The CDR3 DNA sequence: TGTGCCACGGGGGAGGGGGCGAACACTGAAGCTTTCTTT.

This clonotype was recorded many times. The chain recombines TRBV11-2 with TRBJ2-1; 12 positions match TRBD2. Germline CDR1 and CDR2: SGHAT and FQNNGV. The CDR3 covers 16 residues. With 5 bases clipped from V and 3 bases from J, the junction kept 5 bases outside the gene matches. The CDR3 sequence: CASSTLAGGLYNEQFF. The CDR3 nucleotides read TGTGCCAGCAGCACACTAGCGGGGGGCCTCTACAATGAGCAGTTCTTC.

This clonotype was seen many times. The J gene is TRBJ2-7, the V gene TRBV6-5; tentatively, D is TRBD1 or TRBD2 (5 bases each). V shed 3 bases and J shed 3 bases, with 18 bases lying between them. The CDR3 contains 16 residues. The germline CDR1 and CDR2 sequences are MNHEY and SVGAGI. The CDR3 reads CASSYPSTAEVYEQYF. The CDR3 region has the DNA TGTGCCAGCAGTTATCCGTCGACAGCGGAGGTCTACGAGCAGTACTTC.

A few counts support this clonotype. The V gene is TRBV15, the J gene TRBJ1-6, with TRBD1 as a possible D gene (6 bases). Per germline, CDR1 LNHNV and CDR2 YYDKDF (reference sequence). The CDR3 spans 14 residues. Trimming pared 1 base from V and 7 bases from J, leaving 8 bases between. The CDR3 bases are TGTGCCACCAGCAGAGGGACAGCCAATTCACCCCTCCACTTT. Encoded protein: CATSRGTANSPLHF.

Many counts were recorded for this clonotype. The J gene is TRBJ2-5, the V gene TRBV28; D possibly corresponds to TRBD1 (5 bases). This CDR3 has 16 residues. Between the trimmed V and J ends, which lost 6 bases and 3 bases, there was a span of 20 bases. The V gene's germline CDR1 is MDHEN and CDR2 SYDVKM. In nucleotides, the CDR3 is TGTGCCAGCAGCCCTGAGAAGGCAGGGTACAAAGAGACCCAGTACTTC. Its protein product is CASSPEKAGYKETQYF.

CDR3 bases: TGTGCCAGCAATCTTGGGCAGGGAGGTGGCTACACCTTC. Translated, it gives CASNLGQGGGYTF. V is TRBV6-5 and J is TRBJ1-2; tentative D call: TRBD1 (5 bases). Germline CDR1 is MNHEY and CDR2 is SVGAGI. V lost 7 bases, J lost 7 bases, and 16 bases lay in between. The CDR3 is 13 residues long.

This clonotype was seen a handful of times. DNA of the CDR3: TGTGCCAGCAGTTACGTCGGGGAGTCCGTCGAAGCTTTCTTT. Translated: CASSYVGESVEAFF. V and J are TRBV12-3 or TRBV12-4 and TRBJ1-1; D is undetermined. V lost 4 bases and J lost 8, with 17 bases in between. The CDR3 is made up of 14 amino acids.

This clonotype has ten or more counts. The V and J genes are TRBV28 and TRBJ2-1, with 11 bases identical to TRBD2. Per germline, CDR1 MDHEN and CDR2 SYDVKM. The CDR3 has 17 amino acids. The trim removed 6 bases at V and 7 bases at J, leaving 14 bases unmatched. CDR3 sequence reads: CASSSSGLAGFGNEQFF. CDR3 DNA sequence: TGTGCCAGCAGCTCATCAGGACTAGCGGGTTTTGGGAATGAGCAGTTCTTC.

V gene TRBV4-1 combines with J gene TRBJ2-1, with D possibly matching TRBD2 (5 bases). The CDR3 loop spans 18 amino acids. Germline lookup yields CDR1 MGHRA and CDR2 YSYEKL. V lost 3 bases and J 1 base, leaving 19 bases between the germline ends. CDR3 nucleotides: TGCGCCAGCAGCCAGAGGGCCGGGCGGGCCGGGTCCTACAATGAGCAGTTCTTC. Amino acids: CASSQRAGRAGSYNEQFF.